Described below is a single TCR beta chain sequence and its context. The specificity of this receptor is unknown. No base quality information exists; no much larger clone differs at one position. Every donor was a healthy Caucasian. The study also sequenced three unrelated non-twin adults: a male aged 18 to 29, a male aged 50 to 59 and a female aged 50 to 59. Using Miltenyi CD45RO+ enrichment and human naive T-cell isolation kits, memory (CD45RO+) and naive T cells were isolated from PBMC. The library was prepared using 5' RACE. The sequencer listed for this sample is Illumina HiSeq 2000. Template switching added a universal primer binding site, and the final cDNA carried a unique molecular identifier that allowed TCR cDNA molecules to be counted accurately. First-strand cDNA for TCR alpha and beta chains was synthesized from specific primers in the conserved constant-segment region. Each cDNA library was double barcoded, with a SMART-Mk sample barcode plus Illumina barcodes, to control for contamination. TruSeq adapter sequences along with Illumina sample barcodes were introduced in two successive PCR steps. Sequencing of the TCR alpha and beta cDNA libraries was done on the Illumina HiSeq platform using custom primers. On the study's bioinformatics: MiGEC was used to process raw reads and extract unique molecular identifiers, and MiXCR was used to find CDR3 positions. Recombination models were inferred per individual with the repgenHMM and IGoR tools using an EM algorithm. Shared clonotype analysis was performed with the tcR package in R, normalizing sharing by the product of cloneset sizes. To study raw recombination without the effects of thymic and clonal selection, out-of-frame nonproductive sequences were analyzed. TCRdb reprocessing: public reads trimmed at Q25 with fastp, clones called with MiXCR, in-frame beta chains kept. Rows are combined by CDR3 protein, so each entry shows the most common genes and DNA. TCRdb's processing, not the authors', yielded these V and J calls. The sample table shows around 370,000 distinct CDR3 sequences, and about 9% are seen once. The ten biggest clones cover 8.5% to 10% of the sample.

Counted from cysteine to phenylalanine, this CDR3 has 16 amino acids. Only the CDR3 part of the read is kept: 48 bases, read in frame from the first base. The germline V gene supplies CDR1 ENHRY and CDR2 SYGVKD. At the junction V is shortened by 0 bases and J by 10 bases; bases outside the gene matches: 11. This specimen comes from a study of identical twins (dated by TCRdb to about 2016). Study-wide context: TCR alpha and beta repertoires from monozygotic twins, unrelated adults of various ages and cord blood were deep-sequenced to test whether fetal clonotypes persist. To rule out contamination, replicate twin experiments were performed at different times with different library preparation protocols. Points the paper makes about the study in general: Fewer insertions were carried by abundant cord blood beta clonotypes; a weaker similar trend was observed in young adult naive repertoires, while no such trend was observed in memory repertoires. In monozygotic twins, out-of-frame TCR alpha sharing was systematically underestimated by recombination models, although the models agreed with sharing between unrelated individuals. Compared with coincidental sharing between unrelated individuals, out-of-frame TCR alpha sequences shared between twins showed an excess of sequences with low generation probability. Excess twin sharing in beta out-of-frame sequences was weaker because fewer shared sequences lowered the signal-to-noise ratio. Zero-insertion analyses could be partly confounded by invariant T cells such as MAIT and iNKT, though diverse VJ usage argued against such confounding for most clonotypes. Conclusions relied on cross-sectional statistical analysis, since the same donors could not be followed over many years.

The receptor chain draws on TRBV10-3 and TRBJ2-1; TRBD2 fits 8 bases in the junction. This sequence originates from a woman aged 45 to 65 in good health. Specimen: naive T cells sorted from blood. Read against the paper, the sample's cell subset or site label means: cells isolated with a human naive T-cell isolation kit. The nucleotides are TGTGCCATCAGTGAGTCGTCGGGACTAGGGGCTGAGGAGCAGTTCTTC. This is translated as CAISESSGLGAEEQFF.